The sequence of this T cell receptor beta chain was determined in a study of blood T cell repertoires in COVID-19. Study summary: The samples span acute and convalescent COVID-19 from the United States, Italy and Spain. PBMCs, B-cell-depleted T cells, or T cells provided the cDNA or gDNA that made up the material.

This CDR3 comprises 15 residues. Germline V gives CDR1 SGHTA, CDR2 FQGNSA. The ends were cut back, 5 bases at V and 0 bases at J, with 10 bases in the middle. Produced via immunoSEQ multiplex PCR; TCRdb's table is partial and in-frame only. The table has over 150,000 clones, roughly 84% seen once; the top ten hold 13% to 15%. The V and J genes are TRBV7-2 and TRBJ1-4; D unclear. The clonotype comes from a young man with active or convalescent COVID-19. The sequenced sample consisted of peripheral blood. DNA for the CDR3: TGTGCCAGCAGCGAGAGTGAAACAACTAATGAAAAACTGTTTTTT. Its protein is CASSESETTNEKLFF.